Each of the 3 T cell receptor beta chains below was sequenced from the same sample in a study of T cell responses to AZD1222 COVID-19 vaccine. The data were produced by immunoSEQ multiplex PCR, yet TCRdb's version contains in-frame clones alone and is incomplete. The data show about 160,000 clones, approximately 90% seen once. The sample in question was peripheral blood, obtained on day 0 of AZD1222 vaccination. Receptors originate from an adult in good health.

The rearrangement joins TRBV9 to TRBJ2-5; D is perhaps TRBD2 (5 bases). The CDR3 length is 14 residues. In germline, CDR1 is SGDLS, CDR2 YYNGEE. The CDR3 region is CAIPQEAKQETQYF. In nucleotides, the CDR3 is TGTGCGATCCCGCAGGAGGCTAAACAAGAGACCCAGTACTTC. Filled out from reference TRBV9 and TRBJ2-5, the complete variable domain reads DSGVTQTPKHLITATGQRVTLRCSPRSGDLSVYWYQQSLDQGLQFLIQYYNGEERAKGNILERFSAQQFPDLHSELNLSSLELGDSALYFCAIPQEAKQETQYFGPGTRLLVL.

V and J are TRBV11-2 and TRBJ1-2; TRBD1 is a possible D gene (5 bases). The CDR3 contains 16 residues. From germline, CDR1 is SGHAT and CDR2 FQNNGV. V was trimmed by 2 bases and J by 0 bases, leaving 13 bases between them. The CDR3 nucleotides are TGTGCCAGCAGCTTAATGGCAGGGTTAGCTAACTATGGCTACACCTTC. Translating it yields CASSLMAGLANYGYTF. Supplemented by reference TRBV11-2 and TRBJ1-2, the full variable domain reads EAGVAQSPRYKIIEKRQSVAFWCNPISGHATLYWYQQILGQGPKLLIQFQNNGVVDDSQLPKDRFSAERLKGVDSTLKIQPAKLEDSAVYLCASSLMAGLANYGYTFGSGTRLTVV.

This clone occurred once. The rearrangement links TRBV18 to TRBJ2-6; D not resolved. V gave up 3 bases and J gave up 0 bases, with 12 bases separating them. Germline V CDR1 and CDR2: KGHSH, LQKENI. This CDR3 contains 17 residues. The CDR3 DNA reads as TGTGCCAGCTCACCGGCCGTGAGTTCCTCTGGGGCCAACGTCCTGACTTTC. Residues: CASSPAVSSSGANVLTF.